The source of this T cell receptor beta chain is a study of cytomegalovirus exposure and HLA in healthy donors. Regarding this clone: The antigen is undetermined.

The trim removed 8 bases at V and 0 bases at J, leaving 2 bases unmatched. CDR3 length: 14 residues. Germline CDR1 reads MGHDK; CDR2 reads SYGVNS. Overall study results and limits: While the bulk of TCR sequences proved rare, some public TCRs turned up in many donors.

The PCR had 60 Vbeta and 13 Jbeta primers. As handled by the study authors: Counted up in a later analysis, unique TCR beta chains came to about 80 million, with around 12 million shared. Data came from immunoSEQ multiplex PCR; TCRdb stores just in-frame clones and leaves some out. The DNA gave D and trimming, while V, J and clone size come from that table. The data hold about 87,000 clones, with approximately 74% observed a single time. V gene TRBV25-1 combines with J gene TRBJ2-5; 11 bases match TRBD1. The clonotype comes from a man aged 25 to 45 in good health and CMV-seropositive. Sequencing used PBMCs. CDR3 bases: TGTGCCAGCGGGACAGGGGGGGACCAAGAGACCCAGTACTTC. This sequence encodes CASGTGGDQETQYF.